This paragraph reports one TCR beta chain. Under the authors' procedure: Using reference gene primer amplification, nucleated cell counts were estimated. Method: immunoSEQ multiplex PCR; TCRdb's copy keeps in-frame clones and lacks some. Clonal size and the V and J genes are those of that table, whereas D and trimming came from the DNA. Of around 200,000 clones in the sample, about 85% were seen once. The data were taken from a study of blood T cell repertoires in COVID-19. On the study more broadly: Whether acute or convalescent, the COVID-19 samples came from the United States, Italy and Spain. The analysed material was cDNA or gDNA that came from T cells, B-cell-depleted T cells, or PBMCs.

Per germline, CDR1 MNHEY and CDR2 SVGEGT. V was trimmed by 1 base and J by 0 bases, leaving 16 bases between them. The CDR3 has 18 amino acids. This clonotype was sampled from a woman of 80 years or more with acute or convalescent COVID-19. The material sequenced was peripheral blood. This chain connects TRBV6-2 or TRBV6-3 to TRBJ1-5; no clear D gene. CDR3 coding DNA: TGTGCCAGCAGTTACTGGCTTACGGGTCTCTATAGCAATCAGCCCCAGCATTTT. Amino acids: CASSYWLTGLYSNQPQHF.